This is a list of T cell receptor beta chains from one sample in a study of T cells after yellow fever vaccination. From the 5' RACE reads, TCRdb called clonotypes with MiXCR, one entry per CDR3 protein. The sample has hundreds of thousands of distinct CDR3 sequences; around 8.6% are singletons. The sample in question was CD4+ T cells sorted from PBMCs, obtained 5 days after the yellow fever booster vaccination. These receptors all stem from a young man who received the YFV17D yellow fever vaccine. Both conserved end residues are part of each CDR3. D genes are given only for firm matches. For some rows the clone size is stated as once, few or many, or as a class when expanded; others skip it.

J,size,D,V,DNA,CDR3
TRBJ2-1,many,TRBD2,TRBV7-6,TGTGCCAGCAGCTTGTATTTCCTAGCGGGGGCCCCGGGTAATGAGCAGTTCTTC,CASSLYFLAGAPGNEQFF
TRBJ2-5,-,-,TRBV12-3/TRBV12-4,TGTGCCAGCAACATCAGGGGGGCCGAGACCCAGTACTTC,CASNIRGAETQYF
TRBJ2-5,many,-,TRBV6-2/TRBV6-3,TGTGCCAGCACGCGGGGTCTGAAAGAGACCCAGTACTTC,CASTRGLKETQYF
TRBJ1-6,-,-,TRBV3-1,TGTGCCAGCAGCCCCTCCCGGGATTCACCCCTCCACTTT,CASSPSRDSPLHF
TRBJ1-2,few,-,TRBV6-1,TGTGCCAGCAGTGCAGGGTATGGCTACACCTTC,CASSAGYGYTF
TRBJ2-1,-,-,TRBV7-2,TGTGCCAGCAGCTTATTAAGGTACAATGAGCAGTTCTTC,CASSLLRYNEQFF
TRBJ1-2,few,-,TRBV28,TGTGCCAGTACTACAGGGTCCTATGGCTACACCTTC,CASTTGSYGYTF
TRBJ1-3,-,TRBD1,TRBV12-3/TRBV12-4,TGTGCCAGCAGGAGAGAGGGACAGGGGGCTGGAAACACCATATATTTT,CASRREGQGAGNTIYF
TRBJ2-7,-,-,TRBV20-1,TGCAGTGCTAGAGGGCGCCAGGGCTACGAGCAGTACTTC,CSARGRQGYEQYF
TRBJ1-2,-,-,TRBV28,TGTGCCAGCAGTTTGGGGCAGGCCCTAGCTAACTATGGCTACACCTTC,CASSLGQALANYGYTF
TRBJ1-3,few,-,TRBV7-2,TGTGCCAGCAGCCTACGCCTCGGGGCCTCTGGAAACACCATATATTTT,CASSLRLGASGNTIYF
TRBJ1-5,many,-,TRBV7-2,TGTGCCAGCAGCGCTACACAGGGCCCGCCCCAGCATTTT,CASSATQGPPQHF
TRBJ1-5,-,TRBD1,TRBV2,TGTGCCAGCACTAGTACAGGGGTGCATCAGCCCCAGCATTTT,CASTSTGVHQPQHF
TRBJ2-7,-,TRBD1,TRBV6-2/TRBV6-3,TGTGCCAGCATCCGACAGGGCGCCGGCGAGCAGTACTTC,CASIRQGAGEQYF
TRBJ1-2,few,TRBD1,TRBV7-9,TGTGCCAGCAGCTCGGGACAGCGACGGGGCTACACCTTC,CASSSGQRRGYTF
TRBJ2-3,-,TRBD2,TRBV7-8,TGTGCCAGCAGCTCCCCCCTGGGAGGGGCCCGCACAGATACGCAGTATTTT,CASSSPLGGARTDTQYF
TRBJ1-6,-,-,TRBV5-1,TGCGCCAGCAGCCCGGGGCATAATTCACCCCTCCACTTT,CASSPGHNSPLHF
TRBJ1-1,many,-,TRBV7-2,TGTGCCAGCAGCCCGGGGCGAGGCACTGAAGCTTTCTTT,CASSPGRGTEAFF
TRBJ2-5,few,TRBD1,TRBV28,TGTGCCAGCAGTCCAGGGGGCCGTACAGAGACCCAGTACTTC,CASSPGGRTETQYF
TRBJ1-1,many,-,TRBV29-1,TGCAGCGTTGAAGGCAACTTGAACACTGAAGCTTTCTTT,CSVEGNLNTEAFF
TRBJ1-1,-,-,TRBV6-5,TGTGCCAGCAGTTCCCAACTCGGCGGGACAAGTGAAGCTTTCTTT,CASSSQLGGTSEAFF
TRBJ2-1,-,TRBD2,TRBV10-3,TGTGCCATCAGTGTACTAGCGGGGGGAGGCCATGAGCAGTTCTTC,CAISVLAGGGHEQFF
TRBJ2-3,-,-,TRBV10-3,TGTGCCATCAGTCCCTCCGGGGTTACGCAGTATTTT,CAISPSGVTQYF
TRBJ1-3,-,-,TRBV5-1,TGCGCCAGCAGCTTTGGTGCGTCCCACTCTGGAAACACCATATATTTT,CASSFGASHSGNTIYF
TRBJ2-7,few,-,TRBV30,TGTGCCTGGACCAGGGGAGCCTACGAGCAGTACTTC,CAWTRGAYEQYF
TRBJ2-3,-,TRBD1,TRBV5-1,TGCGCCAGCAGCGTTACAGGGGGCGTCAGCCCAGATACGCAGTATTTT,CASSVTGGVSPDTQYF
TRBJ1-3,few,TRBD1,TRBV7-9,TGTGCCAGCAGCTTAGCCGACAGGGCGGGAAACACCATATATTTT,CASSLADRAGNTIYF
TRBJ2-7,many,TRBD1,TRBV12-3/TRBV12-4,TGTGCCAGCAGTTTAATAGGGGGACAGGGTCGATGGGAGCAGTACTTC,CASSLIGGQGRWEQYF
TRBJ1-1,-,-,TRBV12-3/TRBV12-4,TGTGCCAGCAGTTTAGCGCCTCGGGGGGCCACTGAAGCTTTCTTT,CASSLAPRGATEAFF
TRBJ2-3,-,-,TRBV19,TGTGCCAGTAGTCCAGGGACACTCTTCACAGATACGCAGTATTTT,CASSPGTLFTDTQYF
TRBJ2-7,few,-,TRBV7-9,TGTGCCAGCAGCTTGGCCCACTACGAGCAGTACTTC,CASSLAHYEQYF
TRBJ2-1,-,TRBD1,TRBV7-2,TGTGCCAGCAGCTTTGGCAGGGGGACCTACGAGCAGTTCTTC,CASSFGRGTYEQFF
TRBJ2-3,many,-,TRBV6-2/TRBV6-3,TGTGCCAGCAACTTAGACAGGTTCTTCAATACGCAGTATTTT,CASNLDRFFNTQYF
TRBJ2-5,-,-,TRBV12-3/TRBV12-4,TGTGCCAGCACGGGACAATCCAAAGAGACCCAGTACTTC,CASTGQSKETQYF
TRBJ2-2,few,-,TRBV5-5,TGTGCCAGCACCCCTGGGGGGCCGGGGACCGGGGAGCTGTTTTTT,CASTPGGPGTGELFF
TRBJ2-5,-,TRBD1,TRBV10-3,TGTGCCATCAGTGAGCACCAACAGGGGGCGGCGGAGACCCAGTACTTC,CAISEHQQGAAETQYF
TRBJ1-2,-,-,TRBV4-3,TGCGCCAGCAGCCAAGCTCAGGGGTCGAACTATGGCTACACCTTC,CASSQAQGSNYGYTF
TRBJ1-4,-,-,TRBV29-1,TGCAGCGTAGCGCTATCCAGGGCTCGAGAAAAACTGTTTTTT,CSVALSRAREKLFF